Listed below are T cell receptor beta chains from one sample, sequenced in a study of post-analysis software for immune sequencing data. TCRdb used MiXCR to reprocess the PCR reads, holding one entry per CDR3 protein. The profile shows approximately 730,000 distinct CDR3 sequences, 30% of them singletons. The sample consisted of blood. These receptors were taken from a girl between 5 and 17 years old with multiple sclerosis. The CDR3 runs from the conserved cysteine through the conserved F or W. Fields, in order: CDR3 length, clone size, V gene, D gene, J gene, CDR3 DNA, CDR3 protein. D genes are given only for firm matches. Clone size, where shown, is once, few, many, or a class for clones that have expanded.

16	few	TRBV5-1	TRBD2	TRBJ2-5	TGCGCCAGCAGCCGGGGACTAGCGGGAATGGAAGAGACCCAGTACTTC	CASSRGLAGMEETQYF
15	few	TRBV5-1	-	TRBJ1-5	TGCGCCAGCAGCCCGGGACTTCATAGCAATCAGCCCCAGCATTTT	CASSPGLHSNQPQHF
14	few	TRBV3-1	-	TRBJ1-4	TGTGCCAGCAGCCATTACAGTAAGGATGAAAAACTGTTTTTT	CASSHYSKDEKLFF
16	-	TRBV5-6	TRBD2	TRBJ2-5	TGTGCCAGCAGCTTGGTACTAGCGGGAAACCAAGAGACCCAGTACTTC	CASSLVLAGNQETQYF
13	-	TRBV12-3/TRBV12-4	-	TRBJ1-1	TGTGCCAGCAGTTTGCCCGGTAAAGCTGAAGCTTTCTTT	CASSLPGKAEAFF
14	-	TRBV5-6	TRBD1	TRBJ1-2	TGTGCCAGCAGCCCGACAGGGGGCCTCTATGGCCACACCTTC	CASSPTGGLYGHTF
14	few	TRBV6-6	-	TRBJ1-6	TGTGCCAGCAGTCAGGTCGATTATAATTCACCCCCCCACTTT	CASSQVDYNSPPHF
19	-	TRBV29-1	TRBD2	TRBJ2-3	TGCAGCGTTGAAGATCCGGGACTAGCGGGGGGGCCGAGGACAGATACGCAGTATTTT	CSVEDPGLAGGPRTDTQYF
13	-	TRBV6-6	-	TRBJ2-4	TGTGCTGTCTCCAAGGGGGGTGAAAACATTCAGTACTTC	CAVSKGGENIQYF
15	-	TRBV5-5	TRBD2	TRBJ2-1	TGTGCCAGCAGAACCGGGACTAGCGCCTACAATGAGCAGTTCTTC	CASRTGTSAYNEQFF
22	few	TRBV11-1	TRBD2	TRBJ2-1	TGTGCCAGCAGCTTAGGCCTACCCATGCTAGCGGGAGGTCGATACTCCTACAATGAGCAGTTCTTC	CASSLGLPMLAGGRYSYNEQFF
14	-	TRBV29-1	TRBD1	TRBJ1-1	TGCAGCGCCTCACTGGACAGGGTGAACACTGAAGCTTTCTTT	CSASLDRVNTEAFF
21	few	TRBV5-1	TRBD2	TRBJ2-1	TGCGCCAGCAGCCCTGGACGTCCGGGACTAGCGGGACTGAGCTCCTACAATGAGCAGTTCTTC	CASSPGRPGLAGLSSYNEQFF
14	-	TRBV27	-	TRBJ1-2	TGTGCCAGCAGTTTCGGCAGGGCAAACTATGGCTACACCTTC	CASSFGRANYGYTF
14	few	TRBV20-1	-	TRBJ2-7	TGCAGTTTCCCGCGGGGGCAGGGACGCTACGAGCAGTACTTC	CSFPRGQGRYEQYF
15	-	TRBV7-2	TRBD2	TRBJ2-1	TGTGCCAGCAGCTTCACTAGCGACTCCTACAATGAGCAGTTCTTC	CASSFTSDSYNEQFF
16	few	TRBV18	TRBD1	TRBJ2-7	TGTGCCAGCTCACTCGCGTCGTGGACAGGGCCCTACGAGCAGTACTTC	CASSLASWTGPYEQYF
15	few	TRBV5-1	-	TRBJ2-7	TGCGCCAGCAGCTTGGGGACCAGGTACGACTACGAGCAGTACTTC	CASSLGTRYDYEQYF
15	-	TRBV5-1	-	TRBJ2-4	TGCGCCAGCAGCTTGTCCGGGACAGCAGGACGGGAGCAGTACTTC	CASSLSGTAGREQYF
19	-	TRBV5-1	-	TRBJ2-1	TGCGCCAGCAGCTTGGTCGCGTTCTCTACCAAACTGGACGGCAATGAGCAGTTCTTC	CASSLVAFSTKLDGNEQFF
14	-	TRBV12-3/TRBV12-4	-	TRBJ1-2	TGTGCCAGTTCGTACAGGGCCCCGGGGTATGGCTACACCTTC	CASSYRAPGYGYTF
16	few	TRBV4-3	TRBD1	TRBJ2-1	TGCGCCAGCAGCCCGGGCACAGGGGGAGTAGTTAATGAGCAGTTCTTC	CASSPGTGGVVNEQFF
17	-	TRBV27	-	TRBJ2-5	TGTGCCAGCCGCCGCCTGGGGGCGGGGAACCCGATAAATGAGCAGTACTTC	CASRRLGAGNPINEQYF
15	many	TRBV13	-	TRBJ2-5	TGTGCCAGCAGCCTTCGTAAGACAGTCGGGGAGACCCAGTACTTC	CASSLRKTVGETQYF
17	-	TRBV7-2	-	TRBJ1-2	TGTGCCAGCAGCCCCCGGTCAGGTCCGGTAGCTAACTATGGCTACACCTTC	CASSPRSGPVANYGYTF
14	many	TRBV4-1	-	TRBJ1-2	TGCGCCAGCAGCCAACAACAGAATAACTATGGCTACACCTTC	CASSQQQNNYGYTF
15	-	TRBV18	-	TRBJ1-2	TGTGCCAGCTCACCCATTGACAGCGCTAACTATGGCTACACCTTC	CASSPIDSANYGYTF
18	-	TRBV28	TRBD2	TRBJ2-2	TGTGCCAGCAGGCCCCTTCCGGGAGGGCGGTCGACCACCGGGGAGCTGTTTTTT	CASRPLPGGRSTTGELFF
14	-	TRBV12-3/TRBV12-4	-	TRBJ1-2	TGTGCCAGCACCTTAGGCTCTCAGGGAAGCGGCTACACCTTC	CASTLGSQGSGYTF
14	-	TRBV5-5	TRBD1	TRBJ1-5	TGTGCCAGCAGCAGGGACAGCTTTAGTCAGCCCCAGCATTTT	CASSRDSFSQPQHF
14	many	TRBV20-1	-	TRBJ2-7	TGCAGTGCTAGAGATGGGGAGGGGGCCTACGAGCAGTACTTC	CSARDGEGAYEQYF
17	many	TRBV7-2	-	TRBJ2-7	TGTGCCAGCAGCTTGTCGGAATTGCAAGGGGGGTCTTACGAGCAGTACTTC	CASSLSELQGGSYEQYF
16	few	TRBV20-1	TRBD2	TRBJ2-3	TGCAGTGCTAGAGATCGGCTAGCGGGCCTCACAGATACGCAGTATTTT	CSARDRLAGLTDTQYF
15	-	TRBV6-5	-	TRBJ2-6	TGTGCCAGCCAGCGGGTGGGAGCTGGGGCCAACGTCCTGACTTTC	CASQRVGAGANVLTF
21	-	TRBV13	TRBD2	TRBJ2-7	TGTGCCAGCAGTCCCACCGCAGGACTAGCCGGCAAAATGACGGGGTCCTACGAGCAGTACTTC	CASSPTAGLAGKMTGSYEQYF
12	few	TRBV29-1	TRBD1	TRBJ2-7	TGCAGCGTTGAGGACAGGGACTACGAGCAGTACTTC	CSVEDRDYEQYF